This note documents a single TCR beta chain sequence. Each CDR3 protein is one row after TCRdb ran MiXCR on the 5' RACE reads. The sample carries over 300,000 distinct CDR3 sequences, 6.8% recorded once. The sample is drawn from a study of T cells after yellow fever vaccination. Deletions cut 4 bases from V and 4 bases from J, with 7 bases between. This CDR3 has 11 residues. Germline CDR1 is SQVTM and CDR2 is ANQGSEA. This sequence was found in a man aged 18 to 29 who received the YFV17D yellow fever vaccine. The source material was PBMCs, sampled around 45 days after the first yellow fever vaccination. The chain employs TRBV29-1 and TRBJ2-5; D remains ambiguous. The CDR3 DNA is TGCAGCGTTGGTCTAACAGAGACCCAGTACTTC. Its protein product is CSVGLTETQYF.